The TCR beta chain described here comes from a study of tumor-infiltrating lymphocytes in primary liver carcinoma. General study points: Tumors had a significantly higher top-250-clone fraction than blood (p = 0.039). Tumor-adjacent and tumor-blood pairs shared less of their repertoires than tumor region pairs shared.

Scientists recovered RNA and DNA together from approximately 20-30 mg of unsorted bulk tissue. V lost 2 bases to trimming and J lost 15 bases; unmatched junction nucleotides: 18. CDR3 size: 16 residues. CDR1 and CDR2 from the germline V gene are LGHNA and YNFKEQ. With a constant-region primer, TCR beta cDNA was made from roughly 500 ng of total RNA. Construction of TCR beta libraries relied on three successive nested multiplex PCR rounds employing slightly modified ARM-PCR. TRBV1-TRBV30 forward primers and a C-beta reverse primer were used in the first two PCR rounds, which each ran for 10 cycles. Each CDR3 protein is one row after TCRdb ran MiXCR on the multiplex PCR reads. There are 30,000 to 35,000 distinct CDR3 sequences in the sample; 75% to 85% occur only once, and under 40% lies in the top ten. In the case of this clonotype: The antigen remains unidentified.

The chain employs TRBV4-2 and TRBJ2-4; 8 nucleotides line up with TRBD1. Material for sequencing was liver tumor tissue from sampling region 5. Described subset: tumor region T5, tumor centre. The TCR sequence derives from a man aged 35 to 55 with primary liver carcinoma and hepatitis B virus infection. The CDR3 nucleotides read TGTGCCAGCAGCCAATATCTAACAGGGGGAAAGGCCTTTCTGTACTTC. Amino acids: CASSQYLTGGKAFLYF.